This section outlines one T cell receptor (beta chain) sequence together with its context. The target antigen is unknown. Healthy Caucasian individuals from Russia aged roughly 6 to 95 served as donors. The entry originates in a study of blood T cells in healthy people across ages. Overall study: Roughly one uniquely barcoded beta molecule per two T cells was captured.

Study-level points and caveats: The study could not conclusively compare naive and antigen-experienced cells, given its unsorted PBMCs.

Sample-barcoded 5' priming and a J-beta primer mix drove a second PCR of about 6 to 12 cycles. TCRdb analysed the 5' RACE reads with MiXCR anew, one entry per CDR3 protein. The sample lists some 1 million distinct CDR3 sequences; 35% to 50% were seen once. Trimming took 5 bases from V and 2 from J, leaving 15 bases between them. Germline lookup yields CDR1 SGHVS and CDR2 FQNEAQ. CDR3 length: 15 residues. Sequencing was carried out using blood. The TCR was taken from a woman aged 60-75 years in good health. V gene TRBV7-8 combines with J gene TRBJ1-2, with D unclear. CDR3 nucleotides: TGTGCCAGCAGCCCGACGTTGACGGGCAACTATGGCTACACCTTC. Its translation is CASSPTLTGNYGYTF.